This TCR beta chain was retrieved from a study of shared clonotypes between healthy human individuals. Across the whole study: Every donor yielded three CD4 naive, three CD4 memory, two CD8 naive and one CD8 memory plate.

Produced via immunoSEQ multiplex PCR; TCRdb's table is partial and in-frame only. The table lists some 2 million clones, 85% to 95% of them singletons. Overall study results and limits: Rarefaction showed sorted-subset sequencing was incomplete despite large depth.

Germline V gene sequence: CDR1 SGHAT, CDR2 FQNNGV. With 6 bases clipped from V and 3 bases from J, the junction kept 7 bases outside the gene matches. The CDR3 covers 15 residues. As to this clone: Its antigen is currently unknown. Different DNA sequences within this sample yield the same CDR3.

The chain employs TRBV11-2 and TRBJ2-7; 11 nucleotides match TRBD2. Sequenced: naive CD4+ T cells sorted from blood. The sample's subset: CD45RA+ positively selected. The sequence derives from a man aged 18 to 30 in good health. The CDR3 DNA follows: TGTGCCAGCAGACCTCCGGGACTAGCGGTCTACGAGCAGTACTTC. Protein: CASRPPGLAVYEQYF.